Included here is one TCR beta chain sequence, with context. This sample was taken from a study of control samples from healthy donors and cancer patients. The protocol was immunoSEQ multiplex PCR, while the TCRdb copy is restricted to in-frame clones and leaves out a portion. Of approximately 210,000 clones in the sample, 90% to 95% are singletons; the top ten hold around 1.9%. Per germline, CDR1 KGHDR and CDR2 SFDVKD. Trimming cost V 4 bases and J 3 bases, with 10 bases left between them. CDR3 length: 14 amino acids. The sequenced sample was blood. This chain uses TRBV24-1 with TRBJ2-3; D is unresolved. This TCR came from a man younger than 45 in good health. The CDR3 coding sequence is TGTGCCACCAGTGACCCCAGATGGACAGATACGCAGTATTTT. Translation gives CATSDPRWTDTQYF.